This T cell receptor beta chain emerged from a study of T cell responses to AZD1222 COVID-19 vaccine. With regard to this clone: Its specificity is not known.

Notes on the study in general: Recipients of AZD1222 seropositive at baseline numbered only 5 or 6.

The repertoire was sequenced with immunoSEQ multiplex PCR; TCRdb's copy has only in-frame clones and lacks some. The sample contains 95,000 to 100,000 clones, 88% of which appear only once. Trimming pared 4 bases from V and 7 bases from J, leaving 8 bases between. This CDR3 region has 13 residues. Germline CDR1 and CDR2: MNHEY and SVGAGI. Source: peripheral blood, taken 28 days after the second AZD1222 dose. The gene calls are TRBV6-5 and TRBJ1-6, with TRBD1 as a possible D gene (6 bases). The TCR was taken from an adult who received the AZD1222 COVID-19 vaccine. The CDR3 nucleotides are TGTGCCAGCAGTTGGGGGGCGAATTCACCCCTCCACTTT. This gives the protein CASSWGANSPLHF.